The entry that follows covers one T cell receptor beta chain sequence. This CDR3 comprises 16 residues. The V end lost 1 base, the J end lost 4 bases, and 14 bases lay between the germline ends. Per germline, CDR1 SGHNT and CDR2 YYREEE (reference sequence). The source of the sample is a study of siplizumab effects on memory and regulatory T cells. TCRdb keeps only in-frame clones here, not all; method: immunoSEQ multiplex PCR. The data hold about 91,000 clones, with roughly 95% observed a single time. The J gene is TRBJ2-2, the V gene TRBV5-4; D is possibly TRBD2 (6 bases). The receptor was isolated from a human donor in good health. Sequencing was carried out using naive CD4+ T cells sorted from blood. CDR3 nucleotides: TGTGCCAGCAGCTTGCGTGGCGGGGATCCCACCGGGGAGCTGTTTTTT. Encoded protein: CASSLRGGDPTGELFF.